The clone carrying this T cell receptor beta chain was recorded at least ten times. Its cognate antigen is unknown. Fresh peripheral blood, under 13 ml, yielded the PBMCs. The data were obtained in a study of T cells in Graves' hyperthyroidism and ophthalmopathy. This CDR3 has 15 amino acids. Germline-derived CDR1 and CDR2 are SGHRS and YFSETQ. Trimming cost V 0 bases and J 3 bases; bases outside gene matches: 2. Amplified TCR beta CDR3 regions came from RNA transcripts. TCR CDR3 regions were first amplified by RT-PCR with HTBI primers. One entry per CDR3 protein, called by TCRdb with MiXCR from the multiplex PCR reads. The table has 600,000 to 700,000 distinct CDR3 sequences, approximately 15% seen once; the top ten hold around 4.5%. Study results and limitations: Most clonotypes expanded in thyroid above 0.001 were likewise present in blood.

This sequence was found in a woman in her forties with Graves' ophthalmopathy. The V gene is TRBV5-1, the J gene TRBJ2-2, with TRBD1 identical over 7 bases. The sample was blood. The CDR3 spells CASSLGQGHTGELFF. In DNA form, the CDR3 reads TGCGCCAGCAGCTTGGGACAGGGACACACCGGGGAGCTGTTTTTT.